This TCR beta chain was sequenced during a study of T-cell memory formation after mild COVID-19. cDNA libraries for TCR alpha and TCR beta, carrying sample barcodes and UMIs, came from 5'RACE with constant-segment primers. TCRdb recomputed calls from the 5' RACE reads with MiXCR, one row per CDR3 protein. The data contain some 48,000 distinct CDR3 sequences, around 12% of them singletons. The length of the CDR3 is 15 residues. Per the germline V gene, CDR1 is SGHTA and CDR2 is FQGTGA. The V gene lost 4 bases and the J gene lost 0 bases, with 10 bases spanning the gap. Findings and limits, study-wide: Those CD4+ clones that contracted were mainly in CM and EM (CD8+ ones in EMRA). Clones contracting day 15 to 85 were balanced CD4/CD8; later expanders leaned CD4+.

This clonotype was seen ten or more times. Its antigen is still unknown. This chain links TRBV7-3 with TRBJ2-1, with D perhaps matching TRBD1 (6 bases). The sequence came from a man between 18 and 35 years old who had mild COVID-19 (a few samples of this study predate the infection). Cell type and time point are not known. What was sequenced was PBMCs or a T cell subset sorted from them (not recorded which). CDR3: CASSSDSSSYNEQFF. CDR3 DNA: TGTGCCAGCAGCTCGGACAGCAGCTCCTACAATGAGCAGTTCTTC.